This is a list of T cell receptor beta chains from one sample in a study of blood T cell repertoires in COVID-19. Data came from immunoSEQ multiplex PCR; TCRdb stores just in-frame clones and leaves some out. The repertoire holds 240,000 or so clones, with roughly 83% as singletons. The sequenced material came from peripheral blood. Source of these receptors: a woman of 80 years or more with acute or convalescent COVID-19. Both conserved end residues are part of each CDR3. A D gene is named only where the DNA matches it firmly. Some rows mark clone size as missing; the rest say once, few, many or name a class of expanded clone.

j_call,clone_size,v_call,d_call,cdr3_aa,cdr3_nt
TRBJ2-2,.,TRBV7-6,.,CASSFGWKGANTGELFF,TGTGCCAGCAGCTTTGGATGGAAGGGGGCGAACACCGGGGAGCTGTTTTTT
TRBJ1-1,.,TRBV2,TRBD1,CASRATGGAGTEAFF,TGTGCCAGCAGGGCGACAGGGGGCGCGGGGACTGAAGCTTTCTTT
TRBJ2-3,.,TRBV6-5,TRBD2,CASSVFAGGTDTQYF,TGTGCCAGCAGCGTCTTCGCGGGGGGGACAGATACGCAGTATTTT
TRBJ2-7,.,TRBV30,.,CAWRSPIIAASYEQYF,TGTGCCTGGAGGTCCCCCATAATAGCGGCCTCCTACGAGCAGTACTTC
TRBJ2-1,.,TRBV3-1/TRBV3-2,TRBD2,CASSRRPGLGSYNEQFF,TGTGCCAGCAGCCGAAGACCGGGACTAGGGTCCTACAATGAGCAGTTCTTC
TRBJ2-2,.,TRBV5-1,TRBD2,CASSLGAGGPGELFF,TGCGCCAGCAGCTTGGGAGCGGGGGGCCCCGGGGAGCTGTTTTTT
TRBJ2-1,.,TRBV28,.,CASSSRDRNNEQFF,TGTGCCAGCAGTTCCAGGGATCGGAACAATGAGCAGTTCTTC
TRBJ1-2,once,TRBV19,TRBD1,CASSIRTGNYGYTF,TGTGCCAGTAGTATCAGGACAGGGAACTATGGCTACACCTTC
TRBJ1-1,.,TRBV5-6,TRBD1,CASSPLGQGITEAFF,TGTGCCAGCAGCCCCCTGGGACAGGGTATCACTGAAGCTTTCTTT
TRBJ1-2,few,TRBV18,TRBD1,CASSPPTTGANYGYTF,TGTGCCAGCTCACCTCCGACGACAGGGGCTAACTATGGCTACACCTTC
TRBJ2-3,.,TRBV29-1,TRBD1,CSVEIEGTVSTDTQYF,TGCAGCGTTGAGATAGAAGGGACAGTTAGCACAGATACGCAGTATTTT
TRBJ2-2,.,TRBV27,.,CASSLSRLSNTGELFF,TGTGCCAGCAGTTTATCGAGGCTATCGAACACCGGGGAGCTGTTTTTT
TRBJ1-2,.,TRBV12-5,.,CASGLVLVRDYGYTF,TGTGCTAGTGGTTTGGTATTGGTCAGGGACTATGGCTACACCTTC
TRBJ1-2,.,TRBV2,.,CASSEARASYGYTF,TGTGCCAGCAGTGAAGCCCGTGCCAGTTATGGCTACACCTTC
TRBJ2-7,.,TRBV2,.,CASIARFGNYEQYF,TGTGCCAGCATCGCTAGATTCGGGAACTACGAGCAGTACTTC
TRBJ1-2,.,TRBV19,TRBD1,CASSRDRGIRDGYTF,TGTGCCAGTTCCCGGGACAGGGGAATTCGGGATGGCTACACCTTC
TRBJ1-1,.,TRBV2,TRBD1,CASRPKPWTGESTEAFF,TGTGCCAGCAGACCCAAACCCTGGACAGGGGAGAGCACTGAAGCTTTCTTT
TRBJ1-4,.,TRBV27,.,CASSSGLSTNEKLFF,TGTGCCAGCAGTTCTGGACTTTCAACTAATGAAAAACTGTTTTTT
TRBJ1-6,.,TRBV6-5,TRBD1,CASSFRQGNSPLHF,TGTGCCAGCAGTTTTCGACAGGGAAATTCACCCCTCCACTTT
TRBJ2-5,.,TRBV10-3,.,CAISGADNVYETQYF,TGTGCCATCAGTGGGGCGGACAATGTGTATGAGACCCAGTACTTC
TRBJ2-1,once,TRBV24-1,.,CATSDYRGGSYNEQFF,TGTGCCACCAGTGATTATAGAGGGGGCTCCTACAATGAGCAGTTCTTC
TRBJ2-7,.,TRBV2,TRBD1,CASTPGQYYEQYF,TGTGCCAGCACGCCGGGACAGTATTACGAGCAGTACTTC
TRBJ1-4,.,TRBV28,TRBD1,CASSFPGTGQEKLFF,TGTGCCAGCAGTTTTCCCGGGACAGGGCAGGAAAAACTGTTTTTT
TRBJ2-7,.,TRBV7-3,.,CASSPEGTRNTYEQYF,TGTGCCAGCAGCCCCGAGGGAACTCGAAACACCTACGAGCAGTACTTC
TRBJ1-2,.,TRBV3-1/TRBV3-2,TRBD1,CASSQAGTGFSYGYTF,TGTGCCAGCAGCCAAGCCGGGACAGGTTTTAGCTATGGCTACACCTTC
TRBJ2-1,few,TRBV7-2,.,CASSPGGTNRIHEQFF,TGTGCCAGCAGCCCCGGTGGGACAAACCGAATACATGAGCAGTTCTTC
TRBJ1-2,few,TRBV7-2,TRBD1,CASSPPPGQGLSGYTF,TGTGCCAGCAGCCCACCCCCCGGACAGGGGTTGAGTGGCTACACCTTC
TRBJ1-5,.,TRBV6-1,TRBD1,CASSRTGTGGQPQHF,TGTGCCAGCAGCCGGACAGGGACAGGTGGACAGCCCCAGCATTTT
TRBJ1-4,.,TRBV30,.,CAWSEVLANEKLFF,TGTGCCTGGAGCGAGGTACTGGCGAATGAAAAACTGTTTTTT
TRBJ2-1,.,TRBV5-4,TRBD2,CASSLGRSGGYNEQFF,TGTGCCAGCAGCTTGGGTCGGAGCGGGGGCTACAATGAGCAGTTCTTC
TRBJ1-1,.,TRBV5-5,.,CASSTGHLNTEAFF,TGTGCCAGCAGCACGGGACATCTGAACACTGAAGCTTTCTTT
TRBJ2-5,few,TRBV30,TRBD2,CAWSGGGGSRQETQYF,TGTGCCTGGAGTGGAGGCGGGGGGTCTAGGCAAGAGACCCAGTACTTC
TRBJ1-4,.,TRBV28,.,CASSRQLWEKLFF,TGTGCCAGCAGTAGACAGCTTTGGGAAAAACTGTTTTTT
TRBJ1-4,.,TRBV27,TRBD1,CASSPSQGWNEKLFF,TGTGCCAGCAGTCCATCACAGGGGTGGAATGAAAAACTGTTTTTT
TRBJ2-7,few,TRBV12-5,.,CASGLVFYEQYF,TGTGCTAGTGGTTTGGTCTTCTACGAGCAGTACTTC
TRBJ1-6,.,TRBV19,.,CASSIVGGNSPLHF,TGTGCCAGTAGTATAGTGGGGGGTAATTCACCCCTCCACTTT
TRBJ2-3,once,TRBV5-1,TRBD1,CASSTGQGVSTDTQYF,TGCGCCAGCAGCACCGGACAGGGGGTGAGCACAGATACGCAGTATTTT
TRBJ2-1,.,TRBV4-1,.,CASSLTLARPEQFF,TGCGCCAGCAGCCTAACACTAGCTCGTCCTGAGCAGTTCTTC
TRBJ2-3,once,TRBV4-1,TRBD1,CASSQGVGGGGTDTQYF,TGCGCCAGCAGCCAAGGGGTAGGGGGCGGTGGCACAGATACGCAGTATTTT
TRBJ1-4,.,TRBV19,TRBD1,CASSIVWPGQINEKLFF,TGTGCCAGTAGTATAGTGTGGCCGGGACAGATTAATGAAAAACTGTTTTTT
TRBJ2-1,.,TRBV13,.,CASSGGPISYNEQFF,TGTGCCAGCAGCGGGGGCCCGATCTCCTACAATGAGCAGTTCTTC